This TCR beta chain appears in the sequencing data of a study of blood T cell repertoires in COVID-19 (TCRdb year 2020). Context from the whole study: Collaborator samples came from the United States, Italy and Spain and covered acute and convalescent phases of COVID-19. The prospective study material was composed of cDNA or gDNA derived from T cells, B-cell-depleted T cells, or PBMCs. Deeply sampled blood TCRbeta repertoires from subjects exposed to, actively infected with, or recovered from COVID-19 were included in the dataset. The repertoires were made available in a free public database intended to serve as a resource for research on the immune response to SARS-CoV-2. Samples came from the ongoing ImmuneRACE study (first 160 participants) plus 1,254 subjects from 6 global collaborators. The sample metadata nearly always contained a de-identified subject ID, COVID-19 status, age in years and sex. Where HLA class I and class II types were available, the types were taken from metadata supplied by the sample provider, not from assay-based typing. General conclusions and limits of the study: The amount of clinical and demographic metadata varied by source and participant and was provided uncurated.

About this clone itself: The antigen it recognizes is unknown. Per-nucleotide qualities are absent, and no much larger clonotype sits a single base away.

TCRbeta CDR3 regions were amplified from genomic DNA by means of the immunoSEQ Assay, a bias-controlled multiplex PCR. From the authors' description of their analysis: Nucleated cell counts per sample were estimated from amplification of reference gene primers within the assay. Sequence reads were collapsed and filtered to measure the absolute abundance of every unique TCRbeta CDR3 rearrangement. For each sample, productive Simpson clonality was calculated as the square root of Simpson's diversity index over productive rearrangements. Drawn from immuneACCESS, this table holds only the in-frame rearrangements with V and J called that TCRdb kept. Clones are partly lost; checked studies trace under half to an unresolved V gene and leave the rest unexplained. V and J calls and clone size follow that table, whereas D and trimming were derived from the DNA. The sample contains roughly 200,000 clones, 75% to 85% of them found a single time. 5.5% to 8.5% of the sample is held by the ten biggest clonotypes.

The collaborating institutions used their own protocols to collect whole blood in K2EDTA tubes. For TCRbeta analysis, collaborators shipped samples in one of three forms: frozen whole blood, isolated PBMCs, or DNA extracted from either of those sample types. The CDR3 covers 15 residues, taking in both the cysteine and the phenylalanine. Only CDR3 DNA is held: 45 bases, read in frame from base 1. After removal of 6 bases from V and 1 base from J, the junction retains 7 bases not matched to a gene. Reading the germline V gene gives CDR1 MDHEN and CDR2 SYDVKM. The TCR sequence derives from a man in his sixties with acute or convalescent COVID-19. The chain joins TRBV28 to TRBJ2-7, with 9 middle bases fitting TRBD2. The sequenced material came from peripheral blood. The encoded CDR3 is CASSFSGSGSYEQYF. The DNA sequence follows: TGTGCCAGCAGCTTTAGCGGGAGCGGGTCCTACGAGCAGTACTTC.